This TCR beta chain originates from a study of blood T cell repertoires in COVID-19. The overall study: Acute and convalescent COVID-19 samples came from the United States, Italy and Spain. From T cells, B-cell-depleted T cells, or PBMCs came the material, which was cDNA or gDNA.

As handled by the study authors: Estimation of nucleated cell counts relied on the amplification of reference gene primers. TCRdb's copy holds only in-frame clones and misses some; the assay was immunoSEQ multiplex PCR. V, J and clone size are taken as reported in that table, and D and trimming were inferred from the DNA itself. The profile shows some 120,000 clones, 80% to 85% of them singletons. Sequencing was done on a sample of peripheral blood. The receptor comes from a man between 65 and 80 years old with acute or convalescent COVID-19.

CDR3 region: CASSLGQISGANVLTF. The CDR3 nucleotides are TGCGCCAGCAGCTTAGGACAGATCTCTGGGGCCAACGTCCTGACTTTC. This chain uses TRBV5-1 with TRBJ2-6, with D perhaps TRBD1 (6 bases). CDR1 and CDR2 from the germline V gene are SGHRS and YFSETQ. This CDR3 is 16 amino acids long. V lost 2 bases to trimming and J lost 0 bases, with 9 bases between them.